The T cell receptor beta chain described here comes from a study of blood T cell repertoires in COVID-19. Background on the study: The United States, Italy and Spain provided the acute and convalescent COVID-19 samples.

Recruits, aged about 18 to 100 years, lived in 24 US areas. In the authors' methods: Quantification of nucleated cells was approximated via reference gene primer amplification. Libraries were prepared by immunoSEQ multiplex PCR; TCRdb keeps only in-frame clonotypes and omits some of them. V and J calls and clone size are given by that table; D and trimming were obtained from the DNA. The sample lists about 330,000 clones, 80% to 90% occurring once. The receptor was isolated from a woman in her thirties who had recovered from COVID-19. The specimen was PBMCs or T cells enriched from blood (not recorded which).

This CDR3 reads CASSESRGNEKLFF. The CDR3 DNA reads as TGCGCCAGCAGTGAAAGCAGGGGAAATGAAAAACTGTTTTTT. V usage is TRBV10-1 and J usage is TRBJ1-4, with D maybe TRBD1 (6 bases). Germline lookup yields CDR1 WNHNN and CDR2 SYGVQD (reference sequence). V was pared by 3 bases and J by 5 bases, with 10 bases between. The CDR3 runs to 14 residues.